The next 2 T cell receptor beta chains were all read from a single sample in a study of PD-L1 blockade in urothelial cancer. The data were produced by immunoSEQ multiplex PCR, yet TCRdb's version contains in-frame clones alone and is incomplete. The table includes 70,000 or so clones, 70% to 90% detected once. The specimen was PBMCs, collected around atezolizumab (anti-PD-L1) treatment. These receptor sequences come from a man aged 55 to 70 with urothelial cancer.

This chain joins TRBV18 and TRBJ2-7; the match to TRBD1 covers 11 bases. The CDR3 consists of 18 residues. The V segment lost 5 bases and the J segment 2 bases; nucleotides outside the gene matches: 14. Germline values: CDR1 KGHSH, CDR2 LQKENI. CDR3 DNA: TGTGCCAGCTCAACCGGGGGGCGTCGGACAGGGGGCACCTACGAGCAGTACTTC. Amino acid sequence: CASSTGGRRTGGTYEQYF.

The CDR3 sequence is CASSKTELMNTEAFF. In nucleotides, the CDR3 is TGTGCCAGCAGCAAGACGGAGCTAATGAACACTGAAGCTTTCTTT. The chain couples TRBV6-5 to TRBJ1-1; D is uncertain. Germline V gene data show CDR1 as MNHEY and CDR2 as SVGAGI. The V end was cut by 6 bases, the J end by 0 bases, with 14 bases between. CDR3 length: 15 residues.